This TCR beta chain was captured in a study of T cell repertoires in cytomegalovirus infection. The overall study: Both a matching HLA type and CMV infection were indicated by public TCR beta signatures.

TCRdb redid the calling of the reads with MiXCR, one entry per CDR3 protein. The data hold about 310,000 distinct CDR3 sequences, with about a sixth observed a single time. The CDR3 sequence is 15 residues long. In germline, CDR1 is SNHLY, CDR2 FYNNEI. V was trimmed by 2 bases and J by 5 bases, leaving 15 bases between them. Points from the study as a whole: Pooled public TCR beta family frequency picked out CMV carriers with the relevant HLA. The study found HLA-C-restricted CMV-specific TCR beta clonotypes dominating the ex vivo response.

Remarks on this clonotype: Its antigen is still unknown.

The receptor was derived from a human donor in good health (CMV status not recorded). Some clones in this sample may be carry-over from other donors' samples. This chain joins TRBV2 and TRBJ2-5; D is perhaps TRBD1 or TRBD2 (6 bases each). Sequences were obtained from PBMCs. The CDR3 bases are TGTGCCAGCAGTGAAAGGGGGGTACCGGGGGAGACCCAGTACTTC. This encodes CASSERGVPGETQYF.